The 3 T cell receptor beta chains below all came from one sample that was sequenced in a study of CD8 T cells in ankylosing spondylitis. Study findings and constraints: What appeared characteristic of ankylosing spondylitis blood was a TCR beta motif of several highly homologous variants.

MiXCR, applied by TCRdb to the 5' RACE reads, yields one record per CDR3 protein. This table holds about 220,000 distinct CDR3 sequences, about a sixth found once. Their antigens remain unidentified. The sequenced material came from blood, either unsorted or a sorted T cell fraction (not recorded which). Receptor source: a male donor with ankylosing spondylitis.

This clonotype has a handful of counts. This chain links TRBV10-2 with TRBJ2-2; D not certain. Trimming removed 6 bases from V and 6 bases from J, with 20 bases in between. The CDR3 has 16 residues. Germline V gene lookup returns CDR1 WSHSY and CDR2 SAAADI. CDR3 amino acids: CASSPFLPPRPGELFF. As DNA, the CDR3 is TGCGCCAGCAGCCCTTTCCTGCCCCCTCGCCCCGGGGAGCTGTTTTTT.

The chain employs TRBV12-3 or TRBV12-4 and TRBJ1-4; the match to TRBD1 covers 10 bases. The CDR3 contains 15 residues. V was clipped by 6 bases and J by 6 bases; unmatched bases: 7. CDR3 in DNA: TGTGCCAGCAGGCCACGACAGGGGGCGGATGAAAAACTGTTTTTT. It is translated as CASRPRQGADEKLFF.

This rearrangement joins TRBV2 to TRBJ2-3; the match to TRBD2 covers 8 bases. This CDR3 region has 16 residues. Germline assignment: CDR1 SNHLY and CDR2 FYNNEI. V lost 3 bases, J lost 0 bases, and 5 bases stayed unmatched. The CDR3 coding sequence is TGTGCCAGCAGTGAGGAGGTAGCGGGAAGCACAGATACGCAGTATTTT. Its protein is CASSEEVAGSTDTQYF.